The clone carrying this TCR beta chain was seen many times. Its cognate antigen is unknown. Criteria for exclusion of patients were uncontrolled infection, other autoimmune disease, pregnancy or lactation. The diagnostic basis comprised clinical symptoms, serum thyroxine and TRAb, thyroid ultrasound and orbital computed tomography. The data derive from a study of T cells in Graves' hyperthyroidism and ophthalmopathy. Findings and caveats of the study: The blood repertoire included most of the expanded thyroid clonotypes above 0.001.

Per the germline V gene, CDR1 is SGHRS and CDR2 is YFSETQ. The CDR3 is 13 residues long. With 1 base removed from V and 2 bases from J, the gap between germline ends came to 7 bases. TCR beta CDR3 sequences were amplified from RNA transcripts. The HTBI primer set served for first-round RT-PCR of the TCR CDR3. TCRdb redid the calling of the multiplex PCR reads with MiXCR, one entry per CDR3 protein. This sample has about 400,000 distinct CDR3 sequences, with around 15% found just once. V usage is TRBV5-1 and J usage is TRBJ2-7; D not certain. What was sequenced was blood. This TCR derives from a woman aged 30 to 39 with Graves' ophthalmopathy. The CDR3 nucleotides are TGCGCCAGCAGCTTGAGTATAACCTACGAGCAGTACTTC. This translates into CASSLSITYEQYF.